Below, 32 T cell receptor beta chains from the same sample are listed, as sequenced in a study of shared clonotypes between healthy human individuals. Measured with immunoSEQ multiplex PCR; TCRdb has only the in-frame clones, and not every one. In the table there are about 92,000 clones, almost 70% of which are singletons. Specimen: memory CD8+ T cells sorted from blood. The subset is: CD45RO+ cells pooled with CCR7-negative TemRA cells. All receptors derive from a man aged 30 to 45 in good health.

The chain recombines TRBV27 with TRBJ1-2, with TRBD1 matching over 8 bases. V lost 6 bases, J lost 3 bases, and 3 bases stayed unmatched. This CDR3 contains 13 residues. From germline, CDR1 is MNHEY and CDR2 SMNVEV (reference sequence). The CDR3 is CASRRTGYYGYTF. As DNA, the CDR3 is TGTGCCAGCAGGAGGACAGGGTACTATGGCTACACCTTC.

J is TRBJ2-7 and V is TRBV7-8; 7 nucleotides align to TRBD2. Germline values: CDR1 SGHVS, CDR2 FQNEAQ. This CDR3 comprises 17 residues. The V gene end was trimmed by 2 bases and the J gene end by 2 bases; junction bases not matched to a gene: 12. The CDR3 region is CASSLFTGDYKTYEQYF. The CDR3 nucleotides are TGTGCCAGCAGCTTATTTACGGGGGACTATAAGACCTACGAGCAGTACTTC.

This clone was found many times. The chain combines TRBV9 with TRBJ1-1, with 7 bases that match TRBD1. Germline lookup yields CDR1 SGDLS and CDR2 YYNGEE. The length of the CDR3 is 16 residues. V shed 5 bases and J 2 bases; nucleotides not matched to a gene: 12. The CDR3 protein is CASSIPAGTANTEAFF. CDR3 nucleotide sequence: TGTGCCAGCAGTATTCCAGCCGGGACAGCCAACACTGAAGCTTTCTTT.

A note on this clone: Other DNA variants within this sample encode the same CDR3. V and J are TRBV7-9 and TRBJ2-7; weak D call: TRBD2 (5 bases). Trimming left V 0 bases short and J 3 bases short, with 9 bases between. CDR3 length: 14 amino acids. Germline-derived CDR1 and CDR2 are SEHNR and FQNEAQ (reference sequence). CDR3 protein: CASSLAGVHYEQYF. The CDR3 DNA reads as TGTGCCAGCAGCTTAGCGGGAGTTCACTACGAGCAGTACTTC. Drawing the rest from reference TRBV7-9 and TRBJ2-7, the complete variable domain is DTGVSQNPRHKITKRGQNVTFRCDPISEHNRLYWYRQTLGQGPEFLTYFQNEAQLEKSRLLSDRFSAERPKGSFSTLEIQRTEQGDSAMYLCASSLAGVHYEQYFGPGTRLTVT.

The chain uses TRBV7-9 and TRBJ1-1, with a possible D match to TRBD1 (6 bases). V lost 6 bases and J 5 bases, leaving 19 bases between the germline ends. This CDR3 has 15 amino acids. From germline, CDR1 is SEHNR and CDR2 FQNEAQ (reference sequence). DNA of the CDR3: TGTGCCAGCAGGGCCGCGGGGGGCGCGCGGACTGAAGCTTTCTTT. It encodes CASRAAGGARTEAFF. Combining the CDR3 with reference TRBV7-9 and TRBJ1-1 gives the whole variable domain DTGVSQNPRHKITKRGQNVTFRCDPISEHNRLYWYRQTLGQGPEFLTYFQNEAQLEKSRLLSDRFSAERPKGSFSTLEIQRTEQGDSAMYLCASRAAGGARTEAFFGQGTRLTVV.

The genes are TRBV7-2 and TRBJ2-1, with 8 bases lining up with TRBD2. CDR3 size: 15 residues. Germline CDR1 SGHTA, CDR2 FQGNSA. The J segment lost 9 bases and the V segment lost 6 bases, leaving 13 bases of the junction unmatched. This CDR3 reads CASSPAGVAGSEQFF. The CDR3 coding sequence is TGTGCCAGCAGTCCCGCCGGGGTAGCGGGATCTGAGCAGTTCTTC.

The J gene is TRBJ2-5, the V gene TRBV5-1, with D possibly TRBD2 on 5 matching bases. The germline gives CDR1 SGHRS, CDR2 YFSETQ. The CDR3 extends over 15 amino acids. V lost 0 bases and J 1 base, leaving 10 bases between the germline ends. This CDR3 reads CASSLGELVQETQYF. The CDR3 DNA reads TGCGCCAGCAGCTTGGGGGAGTTAGTCCAAGAGACCCAGTACTTC.

This clone showed up many times. The V and J genes are TRBV4-1 and TRBJ2-1, with 12 bases that match TRBD2. V was pared by 6 bases and J by 6 bases, with 6 bases of the junction left unmatched. Germline CDR1 and CDR2: MGHRA and YSYEKL. The CDR3 consists of 15 residues. The CDR3 DNA reads as TGCGCCAGCAGTTTGACTAGCGGGAGTGGCAATGAGCAGTTCTTC. This encodes CASSLTSGSGNEQFF.

V usage is TRBV9 and J usage is TRBJ2-7; D possibly corresponds to TRBD1 (6 bases). The V and J ends lost 1 base and 9 bases respectively, with 29 bases between them. This CDR3 has 18 residues. Germline CDR1 is SGDLS and CDR2 is YYNGEE. The CDR3 region has the DNA TGTGCCAGCAGCGTAAACGGAGAACCGGTGGGAGCAGCCAGGGGGCAGTACTTC. It yields the protein CASSVNGEPVGAARGQYF.

This clone has more than one count but fewer than ten. J is TRBJ2-3 and V is TRBV7-8, with 7 bases that match TRBD1. The germline gives CDR1 SGHVS, CDR2 FQNEAQ. The CDR3 runs to 15 residues. Trimming took 9 bases from V and 0 from J; bases not matched to a gene: 9. CDR3 residues: CASDRDPSSTDTQYF. Written as DNA, the CDR3 is TGTGCCAGTGACAGGGATCCCTCTAGCACAGATACGCAGTATTTT. The complete variable domain, with remaining parts taken from reference TRBV7-8 and TRBJ2-3, reads GAGVSQSPRYKVAKRGQDVALRCDPISGHVSLFWYQQALGQGPEFLTYFQNEAQLDKSGLPSDRFFAERPEGSVSTLKIQRTQQEDSAVYLCASDRDPSSTDTQYFGPGTRLTVL.

The chain joins TRBV5-4 to TRBJ1-4, with D possibly matching TRBD1 (5 bases). This CDR3 is built from 16 residues. V lost 0 bases to trimming and J lost 2 bases, with 11 bases between them. CDR1 SGHNT and CDR2 YYREEE come from the germline V gene (reference sequence). CDR3 bases: TGTGCCAGCAGCTTGGGATTGGGGGACACTAATGAAAAACTGTTTTTT. Translated, it gives CASSLGLGDTNEKLFF. The complete variable domain, with remaining parts taken from reference TRBV5-4 and TRBJ1-4, reads ETGVTQSPTHLIKTRGQQVTLRCSSQSGHNTVSWYQQALGQGPQFIFQYYREEENGRGNFPPRFSGLQFPNYSSELNVNALELDDSALYLCASSLGLGDTNEKLFFGSGTQLSVL.

The chain links TRBV10-3 to TRBJ2-3, with 9 bases that match TRBD1. The CDR3 totals 14 residues. J lost 4 bases, V lost 7 bases, and 6 bases had no gene match. Germline V gene sequence: CDR1 ENHRY, CDR2 SYGVKD. The CDR3, as DNA: TGTGCCATCAACCCGGGACAGGGAGCAGATACGCAGTATTTT. It is translated as CAINPGQGADTQYF.

The chain carries TRBV18 and TRBJ1-3; 7 bases match TRBD1. The CDR3 consists of 14 residues. V shed 6 bases and J 4 bases; nucleotides not matched to a gene: 6. The germline V gene has CDR1 KGHSH and CDR2 LQKENI. CDR3 bases: TGTGCCAGCTCCTCTACAGGGGACGGAAACACCATATATTTT. This gives the protein CASSSTGDGNTIYF.

The gene calls are TRBV27 and TRBJ2-7; 9 bases map to TRBD2. Germline values: CDR1 MNHEY, CDR2 SMNVEV (reference sequence). The CDR3 runs to 15 residues. V lost 5 bases, J lost 2 bases, and 7 bases stayed unmatched. In DNA form, the CDR3 reads TGTGCCAGCAGTACCTTAGCGGGAGCCACCTACGAGCAGTACTTC. Residues: CASSTLAGATYEQYF.

The genes are TRBV28 and TRBJ1-5; no clear D. This CDR3 is 13 amino acids long. The ends were cut back, 6 bases at V and 6 bases at J, with 12 bases in the middle. Germline lookup yields CDR1 MDHEN and CDR2 SYDVKM. CDR3 residues: CASSPILSQPQHF. As DNA, the CDR3 is TGTGCCAGCAGCCCTATTTTAAGTCAGCCCCAGCATTTT.

The genes are TRBV27 and TRBJ1-5, with D possibly TRBD1 on 6 matching bases. Trimming left V 3 bases short and J 3 bases short, with 9 bases between. CDR3 length: 14 residues. The germline CDR1 and CDR2 sequences are MNHEY and SMNVEV (reference sequence). The CDR3 protein is CASSFQGINQPQHF. The CDR3 DNA follows: TGTGCCAGCAGTTTCCAGGGGATCAATCAGCCCCAGCATTTT.

This chain joins TRBV7-2 and TRBJ2-7, with TRBD2 matching 8 bases. The V gene's germline CDR1 is SGHTA and CDR2 FQGNSA. This CDR3 has 16 amino acids. V lost 4 bases and J lost 4; bases outside the gene matches: 12. The CDR3 nucleotides read TGTGCCAGCAGCTCAGACTCCGGGACTAGTGTTTACGAGCAGTACTTC. Protein sequence: CASSSDSGTSVYEQYF. Based on the CDR3 plus reference TRBV7-2 and TRBJ2-7, the full variable domain is GAGVSQSPSNKVTEKGKDVELRCDPISGHTALYWYRQSLGQGLEFLIYFQGNSAPDKSGLPSDRFSAERTGGSVSTLTIQRTQQEDSAVYLCASSSDSGTSVYEQYFGPGTRLTVT.

Details on this clone: The sample carries other DNA sequences with the same CDR3. The rearrangement links TRBV9 to TRBJ2-7, with TRBD1 matching over 9 bases. From germline, CDR1 is SGDLS and CDR2 YYNGEE. The CDR3 sequence is 14 residues long. J lost 4 bases, V lost 0 bases, and 2 bases had no gene match. The CDR3 sequence: CASSVGGQGYEQYF. CDR3 coding DNA: TGTGCCAGCAGCGTAGGGGGACAGGGATACGAGCAGTACTTC.

There are a few counts of this clone. The CDR3, as DNA: TGTGCCAGCAGAGTGGGAGGGGGGAAAACTGAAGCTTTCTTT. This encodes CASRVGGGKTEAFF. This chain links TRBV7-9 with TRBJ1-1; D may be TRBD1 (6 bases). The germline V and J ends were trimmed by 6 bases and 5 bases, with 16 bases remaining between them. Germline V gene lookup returns CDR1 SEHNR and CDR2 FQNEAQ (reference sequence). This CDR3 spans 14 amino acids.

The chain uses TRBV25-1 and TRBJ2-5, with 9 bases lining up with TRBD2. The length of the CDR3 is 14 residues. The germline V gene has CDR1 MGHDK and CDR2 SYGVNS. V gave up 1 base and J gave up 14 bases; unmatched junction bases: 11. The CDR3 sequence: CASSELIAGDLRYF. CDR3 nucleotide sequence: TGTGCCAGCAGTGAATTGATAGCGGGAGACCTTCGATACTTC.

This sequence joins TRBV6-1 and TRBJ2-2; D remains ambiguous. In germline, CDR1 is MNHNS, CDR2 SASEGT. There are 13 residues in the CDR3. The germline V and J ends were trimmed by 2 bases and 7 bases, with 8 bases remaining between them. CDR3 residues: CASSEMSFGELFF. Written as DNA, the CDR3 is TGTGCCAGCAGTGAAATGTCTTTCGGGGAGCTGTTTTTT.

This sequence joins TRBV18 and TRBJ1-2; TRBD1 matches 8 bases. Looked up from germline, CDR1 is KGHSH and CDR2 is LQKENI. J lost 4 bases, V lost 3 bases, and 7 bases had no gene match. This CDR3 is built from 15 residues. As DNA, the CDR3 is TGTGCCAGCTCACCCGAAGGACAGGGTGGCTATGGCTACACCTTC. As protein: CASSPEGQGGYGYTF. Complete variable domain (other parts from reference TRBV18 and TRBJ1-2): NAGVMQNPRHLVRRRGQEARLRCSPMKGHSHVYWYRQLPEEGLKFMVYLQKENIIDESGMPKERFSAEFPKEGPSILRIQQVVRGDSAAYFCASSPEGQGGYGYTFGSGTRLTVV.

The CDR3 bases are TGTGCCAGCAGCCCCGGGACAGGGGATCAGCCCCAGCATTTT. It specifies CASSPGTGDQPQHF. The chain has TRBV5-6 and TRBJ1-5; 10 nucleotides match TRBD1. From germline, CDR1 is SGHDT and CDR2 YYEEEE. The CDR3 has 14 amino acids. The V gene end was trimmed by 4 bases and the J gene end by 5 bases; junction bases not matched to a gene: 3.

The table lists this clone with a few counts. The chain uses TRBV7-8 and TRBJ2-2; perhaps TRBD1 as D (5 bases). CDR3 length: 15 residues. CDR1 is SGHVS, CDR2 FQNEAQ, per germline. The ends were cut back, 5 bases at V and 4 bases at J, with 14 bases in the middle. Written as DNA, the CDR3 is TGTGCCAGCAGCGCACTCCCAGGGTCCACCGGGGAGCTGTTTTTT. This encodes CASSALPGSTGELFF.

The chain joins TRBV18 to TRBJ2-5; no clear D. Germline loops: CDR1 KGHSH, CDR2 LQKENI. V was pared by 4 bases and J by 4 bases, with 16 bases between. The CDR3 is 15 amino acids. The CDR3 DNA follows: TGTGCCAGCTCACTCGCCCCAGGAGTTGGAGAGACCCAGTACTTC. Translation gives CASSLAPGVGETQYF.

This clone was counted at least ten times. V is TRBV28 and J is TRBJ2-7; 8 nucleotides align to TRBD2. Germline V gives CDR1 MDHEN, CDR2 SYDVKM. The CDR3 has 16 amino acids. J lost 1 base, V lost 1 base, and 6 bases had no gene match. The CDR3 region is CASSLLAGLKSYEQYF. CDR3 sequence (DNA): TGTGCCAGCAGTTTATTAGCGGGGCTGAAATCCTACGAGCAGTACTTC.

The chain joins TRBV5-1 to TRBJ2-2; 12 bases line up with TRBD1. Per the germline V gene, CDR1 is SGHRS and CDR2 is YFSETQ. With V trimmed by 6 bases and J by 4 bases, 4 bases remained unmatched. The CDR3 runs to 15 residues. The CDR3 spells CASKGQGASTGELFF. Written as DNA, the CDR3 is TGCGCCAGCAAGGGACAGGGGGCTAGCACCGGGGAGCTGTTTTTT.

The chain employs TRBV11-3 and TRBJ2-5; TRBD1 agrees at 10 bases. V shed 5 bases and J 5 bases; nucleotides not matched to a gene: 5. CDR3 length: 14 amino acids. Looked up from germline, CDR1 is SGHNT and CDR2 is YENEEA. CDR3 in DNA: TGTGCCAGCAGCCGGGACAGGGGCGGGGAGACCCAGTACTTC. Translation: CASSRDRGGETQYF.

The V gene is TRBV30, the J gene TRBJ2-1; no firm D call. Per germline, CDR1 GTSNPN and CDR2 SVGIG (reference sequence). The V end was cut by 2 bases, the J end by 7 bases, with 9 bases between. The CDR3 has 12 amino acids. The CDR3 sequence: CAWSRVANEQFF. The DNA of the CDR3 is TGTGCCTGGAGTAGAGTGGCGAATGAGCAGTTCTTC.

The rearrangement uses TRBV7-2 and TRBJ1-5; no definite D call. V was clipped by 1 base and J by 5 bases, with 15 bases between them. CDR3 length equals 16 residues. CDR1 is SGHTA, CDR2 FQGNSA, per germline. The CDR3 coding sequence is TGTGCCAGCAGCTTAGTAGGAATTGCGGGGTATCAGCCCCAGCATTTT. Amino acids: CASSLVGIAGYQPQHF.

This chain links TRBV9 with TRBJ2-7; D perhaps matches TRBD2 (6 bases). CDR1 and CDR2 from the germline V gene are SGDLS and YYNGEE. V was trimmed by 3 bases and J by 0 bases, leaving 16 bases between them. There are 16 residues in the CDR3. Here the CDR3 reads CASSDRPSVSSYEQYF. The CDR3 nucleotides are TGTGCCAGCAGCGACCGCCCTAGCGTAAGCTCCTACGAGCAGTACTTC. Full variable domain (missing parts from reference TRBV9 and TRBJ2-7): DSGVTQTPKHLITATGQRVTLRCSPRSGDLSVYWYQQSLDQGLQFLIQYYNGEERAKGNILERFSAQQFPDLHSELNLSSLELGDSALYFCASSDRPSVSSYEQYFGPGTRLTVT.

In its sample, this clone was seen a few times. V usage is TRBV6-4 and J usage is TRBJ2-1; 7 nucleotides match TRBD2. V dropped 2 bases and J dropped 8; count of bases not matched to a gene: 6. The CDR3 sequence is 14 residues long. The germline V gene has CDR1 MRHNA and CDR2 SNTAGT. CDR3 sequence: CASSDGEGGDEQFF. The CDR3 DNA reads TGTGCCAGCAGTGACGGGGAGGGAGGGGATGAGCAGTTCTTC.